Listed below are T cell receptor beta chains from one sample, sequenced in a study of blood T cell repertoires in COVID-19. Generated by immunoSEQ multiplex PCR, the TCRdb table keeps only in-frame clones and is missing some. The data hold 100,000 to 150,000 clones, with roughly 72% observed a single time. Input material: peripheral blood. These receptors originate from a man aged 60 to 75 with acute or convalescent COVID-19. Each CDR3 is given with its conserved first and last residue. D genes are given only for firm matches. The listing skips clone size in some rows; elsewhere it reads once, few, many or a size class.

clone_size d_call j_call v_call cdr3_aa cdr3_nt
. TRBD1 TRBJ1-2 TRBV7-2 CASSLEGASHNGYTF TGTGCCAGCAGCTTAGAGGGGGCTAGCCACAACGGCTACACCTTC
. TRBD1 TRBJ1-2 TRBV7-8 CASSLIQDRTSGYTF TGTGCCAGCAGCTTAATACAGGACAGGACCTCGGGCTACACCTTC
. TRBD2 TRBJ2-7 TRBV6-5 CASSYGGSGRGDEQYF TGTGCCAGCAGTTATGGTGGTAGCGGGCGGGGCGACGAGCAGTACTTC
. TRBD2 TRBJ2-7 TRBV7-8 CASSLGLAGAETYEQYF TGTGCCAGCAGCTTGGGACTAGCGGGGGCTGAAACCTACGAGCAGTACTTC
once . TRBJ2-2 TRBV27 CASSLTQVRTGELFF TGTGCCAGCAGTTTAACCCAAGTTAGAACCGGGGAGCTGTTTTTT
. TRBD1 TRBJ1-2 TRBV11-2 CASSPGQGSVGYTF TGTGCCAGCAGCCCAGGACAGGGGTCGGTCGGCTACACCTTC
. TRBD1 TRBJ2-5 TRBV12-5 CASGLWTGLETQYF TGTGCTAGTGGTTTGTGGACAGGGTTGGAGACCCAGTACTTC
. TRBD1 TRBJ2-3 TRBV6-2/TRBV6-3 CASSWTGSDTQYF TGTGCCAGCAGTTGGACAGGGTCAGATACGCAGTATTTT
few TRBD1 TRBJ1-2 TRBV5-4 CASSLGPGGNYGYTF TGTGCCAGCAGCTTGGGTCCAGGGGGCAACTATGGCTACACCTTC
few . TRBJ2-1 TRBV10-3 CAISERGSNEQFF TGTGCCATCAGTGAACGGGGAAGCAATGAGCAGTTCTTC
once TRBD2 TRBJ2-2 TRBV29-1 CSVVVGLAGVGTGELFF TGCAGCGTTGTGGTAGGACTAGCGGGAGTTGGCACCGGGGAGCTGTTTTTT
few TRBD1 TRBJ2-1 TRBV19 CASSKSAGGMEQFF TGTGCCAGTAGTAAGTCGGCAGGGGGCATGGAGCAGTTCTTC
. . TRBJ2-1 TRBV7-6 CASSPFSLHEQFF TGTGCCAGCAGCCCCTTTTCCCTTCATGAGCAGTTCTTC
few . TRBJ1-2 TRBV6-1 CASSEGLLGGGYTF TGTGCCAGCAGTGAAGGTCTCTTAGGGGGTGGCTACACCTTC
. . TRBJ2-3 TRBV28 CASSLQDTQYF TGTGCCAGCAGTTTACAAGATACGCAGTATTTT
. TRBD1 TRBJ2-7 TRBV7-3 CASSLGQGAVYEQYF TGTGCCAGCAGCTTGGGACAGGGGGCGGTCTACGAGCAGTACTTC